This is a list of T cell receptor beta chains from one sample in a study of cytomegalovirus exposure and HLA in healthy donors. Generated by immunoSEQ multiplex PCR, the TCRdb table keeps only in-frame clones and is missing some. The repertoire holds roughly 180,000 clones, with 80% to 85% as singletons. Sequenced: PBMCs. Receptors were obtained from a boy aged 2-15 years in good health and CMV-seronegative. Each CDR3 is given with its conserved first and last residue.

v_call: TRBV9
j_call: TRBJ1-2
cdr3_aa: CASSGYSKGSHGYTF

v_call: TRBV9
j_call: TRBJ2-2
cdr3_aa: CASSARLAGGIGELFF

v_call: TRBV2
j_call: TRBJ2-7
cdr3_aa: CASRMGGLTYEQYF

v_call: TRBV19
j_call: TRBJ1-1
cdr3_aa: CASSHSPGQGVTEAFF

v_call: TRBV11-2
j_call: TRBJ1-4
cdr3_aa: CASSLDRNEKLFF

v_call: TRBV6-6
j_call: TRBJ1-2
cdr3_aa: CASTPAQSYGYTF

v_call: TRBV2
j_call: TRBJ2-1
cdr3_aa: CASRGGAVANEQFF

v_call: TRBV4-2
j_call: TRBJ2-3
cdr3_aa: CASSQDEVLAGIDTQYF

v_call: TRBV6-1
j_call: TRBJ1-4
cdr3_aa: CASSEGSNEKLFF

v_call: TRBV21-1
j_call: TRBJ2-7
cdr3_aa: CASSKKTSGISYEQYF

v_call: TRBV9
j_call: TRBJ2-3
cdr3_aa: CASSGEGAGGTDTQYF

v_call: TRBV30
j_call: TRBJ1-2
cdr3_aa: CAWSVGTGYGYTF

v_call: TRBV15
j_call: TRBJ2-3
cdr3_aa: CATSRGKGLAADTQYF

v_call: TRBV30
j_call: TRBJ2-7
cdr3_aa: CAWSVASGIMMEQYF

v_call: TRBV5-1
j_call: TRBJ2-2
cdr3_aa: CASSYVAGGPVGELFF

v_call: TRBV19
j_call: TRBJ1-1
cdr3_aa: CASRGDRGNTEAFF

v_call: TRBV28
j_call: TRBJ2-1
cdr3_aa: CASSAPGQGTNEQFF

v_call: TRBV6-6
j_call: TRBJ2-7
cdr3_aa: CASSTTTGAEQYF

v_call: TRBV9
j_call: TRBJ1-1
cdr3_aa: CASSAFGQGEAFF

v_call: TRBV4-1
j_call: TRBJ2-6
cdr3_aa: CASSQDPYLGVSGANVLTF

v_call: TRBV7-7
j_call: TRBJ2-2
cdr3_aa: CASSITSGDGELFF

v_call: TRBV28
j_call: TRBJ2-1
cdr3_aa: CASSQAGVVYNEQFF

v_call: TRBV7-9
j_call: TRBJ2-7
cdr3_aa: CASSENSGAYEQYF

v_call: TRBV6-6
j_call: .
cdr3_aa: CASTEGTGYYEQYF

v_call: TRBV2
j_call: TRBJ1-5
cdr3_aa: CASRRDSGDQPQHF

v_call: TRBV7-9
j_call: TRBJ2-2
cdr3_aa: CSSSFPGQGKTGELFF

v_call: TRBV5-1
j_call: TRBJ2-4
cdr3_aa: CASSLKMGDIQYF

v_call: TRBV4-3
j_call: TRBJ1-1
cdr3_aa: CASSQDLGTGIWGETEAFF

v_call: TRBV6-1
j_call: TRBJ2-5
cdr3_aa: CASSEAGGETQYF

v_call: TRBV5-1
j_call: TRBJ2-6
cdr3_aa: CASSWTASSGANVLTF

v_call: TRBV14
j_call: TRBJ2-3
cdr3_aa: CASSQVPVLAADTQYF

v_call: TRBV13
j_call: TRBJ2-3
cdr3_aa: CASSLSGRSPMADTQYF

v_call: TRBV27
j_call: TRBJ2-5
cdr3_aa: CASRYTGRERETQYF

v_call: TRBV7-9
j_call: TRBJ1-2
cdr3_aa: CASSLTGVRGYTF

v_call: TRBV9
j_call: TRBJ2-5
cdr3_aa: CASSARLREETQYF

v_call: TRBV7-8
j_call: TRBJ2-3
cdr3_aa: CASSLGLAGEHTQYF

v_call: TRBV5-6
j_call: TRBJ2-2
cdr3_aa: CASSLELAGETGELFF

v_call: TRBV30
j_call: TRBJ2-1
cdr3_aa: CASILAGGPGEQFF

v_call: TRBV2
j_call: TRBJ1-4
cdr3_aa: CASSIQGAVEKLFF

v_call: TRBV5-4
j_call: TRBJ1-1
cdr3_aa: CASSSYPPGLNTEAFF

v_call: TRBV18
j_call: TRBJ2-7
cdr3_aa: CASSPIGPGQLTYEQYF

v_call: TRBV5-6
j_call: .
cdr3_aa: CASSNAHRGENEQYF

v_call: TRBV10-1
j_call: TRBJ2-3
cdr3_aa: CASSFGQGKQYF

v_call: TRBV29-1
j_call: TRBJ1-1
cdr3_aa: CSVLDLTYRGRRTEAFF

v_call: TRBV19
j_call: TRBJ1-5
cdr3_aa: CASSYGTGSGANQPQHF

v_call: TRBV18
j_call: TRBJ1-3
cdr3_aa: CASSPRSDRNTIYF

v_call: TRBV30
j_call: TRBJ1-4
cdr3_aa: CAWSTKDSSSEKLFF

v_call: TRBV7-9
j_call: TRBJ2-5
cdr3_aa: CASSSKPYGRNQETQYF

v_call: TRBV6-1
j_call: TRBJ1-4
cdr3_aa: CASGPGLNEKLFF

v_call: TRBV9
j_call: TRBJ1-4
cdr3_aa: CASSASGDNEKLFF

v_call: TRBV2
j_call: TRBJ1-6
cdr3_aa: CASTESNSPLHF

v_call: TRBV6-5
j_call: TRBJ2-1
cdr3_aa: CASSYRTSASYNEQFF

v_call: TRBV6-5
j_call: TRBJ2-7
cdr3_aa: CASSYGAGVYEQYF

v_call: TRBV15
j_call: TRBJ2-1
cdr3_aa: CATSSLTGNPYNEQFF

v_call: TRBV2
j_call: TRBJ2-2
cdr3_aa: CASSVNTGELFF

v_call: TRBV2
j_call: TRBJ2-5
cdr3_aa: CASSEAEGYQETQYF

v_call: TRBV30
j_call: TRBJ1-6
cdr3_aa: CAWSRQSSYNSPLHF

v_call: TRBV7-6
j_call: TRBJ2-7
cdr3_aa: CASGGDSYEQYF